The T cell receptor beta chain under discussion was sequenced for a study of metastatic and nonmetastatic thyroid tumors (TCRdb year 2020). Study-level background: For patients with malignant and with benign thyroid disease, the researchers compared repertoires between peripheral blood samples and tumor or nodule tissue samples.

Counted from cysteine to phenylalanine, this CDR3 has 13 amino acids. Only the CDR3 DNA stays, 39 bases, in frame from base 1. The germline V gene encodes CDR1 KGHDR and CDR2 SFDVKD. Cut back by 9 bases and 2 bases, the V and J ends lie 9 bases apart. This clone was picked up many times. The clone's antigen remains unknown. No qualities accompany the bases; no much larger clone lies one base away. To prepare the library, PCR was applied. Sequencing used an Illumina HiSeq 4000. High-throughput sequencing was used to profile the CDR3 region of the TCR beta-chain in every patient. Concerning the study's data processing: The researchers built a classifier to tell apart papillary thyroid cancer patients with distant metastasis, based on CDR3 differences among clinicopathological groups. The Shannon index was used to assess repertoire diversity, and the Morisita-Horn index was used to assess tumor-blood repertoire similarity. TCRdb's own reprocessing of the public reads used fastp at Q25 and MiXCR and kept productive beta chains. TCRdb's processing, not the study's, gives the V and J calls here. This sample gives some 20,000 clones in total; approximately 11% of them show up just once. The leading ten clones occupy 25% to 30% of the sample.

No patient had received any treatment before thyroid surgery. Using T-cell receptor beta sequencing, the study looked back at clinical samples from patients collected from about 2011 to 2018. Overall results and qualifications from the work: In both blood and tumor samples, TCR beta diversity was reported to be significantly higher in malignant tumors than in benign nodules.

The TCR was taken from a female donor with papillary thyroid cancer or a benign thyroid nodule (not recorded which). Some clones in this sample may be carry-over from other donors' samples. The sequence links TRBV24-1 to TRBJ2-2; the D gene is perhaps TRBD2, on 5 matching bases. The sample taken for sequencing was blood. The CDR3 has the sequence CATRTPNTGELFF. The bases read TGTGCCACCCGGACTCCTAACACCGGGGAGCTGTTTTTT.